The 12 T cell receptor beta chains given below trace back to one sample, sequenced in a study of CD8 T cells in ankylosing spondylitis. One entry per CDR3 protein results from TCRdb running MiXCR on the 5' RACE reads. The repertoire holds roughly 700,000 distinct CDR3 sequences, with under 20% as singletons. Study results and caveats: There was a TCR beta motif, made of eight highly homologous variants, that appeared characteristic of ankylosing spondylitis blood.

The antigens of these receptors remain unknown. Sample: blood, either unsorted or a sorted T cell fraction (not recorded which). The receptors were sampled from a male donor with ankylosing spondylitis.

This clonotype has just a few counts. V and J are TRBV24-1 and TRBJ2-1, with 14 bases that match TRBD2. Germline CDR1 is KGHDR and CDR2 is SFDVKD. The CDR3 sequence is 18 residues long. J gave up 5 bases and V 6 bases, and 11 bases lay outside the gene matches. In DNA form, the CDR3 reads TGTGCCACCAGTACCTCCCTGGGACTAGCGGGGGAACACAATGAGCAGTTCTTC. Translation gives CATSTSLGLAGEHNEQFF.

In DNA form, the CDR3 reads TGTGCCAGCAGTTTAAAGTCAGAGGGTTCCTACGAGCAGTACTTC. It encodes CASSLKSEGSYEQYF. The chain recombines TRBV12-3 or TRBV12-4 with TRBJ2-7, with D possibly being TRBD2 (5 bases). Trimming took 2 bases from V and 1 from J, leaving 12 bases between them. The CDR3 length is 15 residues.

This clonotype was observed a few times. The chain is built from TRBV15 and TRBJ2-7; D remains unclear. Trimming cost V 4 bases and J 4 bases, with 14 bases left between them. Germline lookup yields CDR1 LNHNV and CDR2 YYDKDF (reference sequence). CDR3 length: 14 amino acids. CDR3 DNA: TGTGCCACCAGCACAGGTTCCGTTCGGTACGAGCAGTACTTC. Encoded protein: CATSTGSVRYEQYF.

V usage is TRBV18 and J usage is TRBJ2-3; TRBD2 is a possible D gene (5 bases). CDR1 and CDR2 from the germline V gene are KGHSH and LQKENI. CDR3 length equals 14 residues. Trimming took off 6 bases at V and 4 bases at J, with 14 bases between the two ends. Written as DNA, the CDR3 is TGTGCCAGCTCCCTCGGGGAGAGCGCAGATACGCAGTATTTT. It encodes CASSLGESADTQYF.

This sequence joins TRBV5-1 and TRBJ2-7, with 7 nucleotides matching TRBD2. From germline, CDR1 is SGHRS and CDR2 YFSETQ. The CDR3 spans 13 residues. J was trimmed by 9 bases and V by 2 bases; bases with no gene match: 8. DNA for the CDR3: TGCGCCAGCAGCTTTGCGGGGGATCAAGTGCAGTACTTC. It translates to CASSFAGDQVQYF.

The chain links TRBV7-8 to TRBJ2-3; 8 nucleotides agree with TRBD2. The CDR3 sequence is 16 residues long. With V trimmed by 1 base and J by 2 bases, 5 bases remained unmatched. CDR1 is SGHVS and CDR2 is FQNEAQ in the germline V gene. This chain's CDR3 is CASSLDSGGFTDTQYF. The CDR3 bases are TGTGCCAGCAGCTTAGATTCGGGAGGGTTCACAGATACGCAGTATTTT.

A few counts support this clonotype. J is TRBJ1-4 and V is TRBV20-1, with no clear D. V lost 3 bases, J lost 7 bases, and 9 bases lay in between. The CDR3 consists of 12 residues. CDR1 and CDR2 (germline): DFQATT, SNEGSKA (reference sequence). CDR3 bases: TGCAGTGCTAGTCCACGAGGTGAAAAACTGTTTTTT. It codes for CSASPRGEKLFF.

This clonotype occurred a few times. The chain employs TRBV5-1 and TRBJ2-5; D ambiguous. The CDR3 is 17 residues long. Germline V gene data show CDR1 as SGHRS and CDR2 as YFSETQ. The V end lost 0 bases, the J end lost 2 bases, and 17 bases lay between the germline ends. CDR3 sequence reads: CASSLGAAVDTQETQYF. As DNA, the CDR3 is TGCGCCAGCAGCTTGGGAGCCGCAGTGGATACACAAGAGACCCAGTACTTC.

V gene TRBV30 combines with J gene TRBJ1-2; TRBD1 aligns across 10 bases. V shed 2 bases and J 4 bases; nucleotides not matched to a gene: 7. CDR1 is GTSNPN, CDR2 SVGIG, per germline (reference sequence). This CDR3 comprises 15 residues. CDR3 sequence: CAWSFPDRGLYGYTF. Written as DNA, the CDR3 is TGTGCCTGGAGTTTCCCTGACAGGGGGCTCTATGGCTACACCTTC.

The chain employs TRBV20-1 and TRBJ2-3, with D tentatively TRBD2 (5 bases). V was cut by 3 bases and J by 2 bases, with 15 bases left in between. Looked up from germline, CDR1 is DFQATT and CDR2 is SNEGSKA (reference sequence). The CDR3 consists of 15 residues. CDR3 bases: TGCAGTGCTAGCCTCCCTAGCTCCTACACAGATACGCAGTATTTT. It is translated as CSASLPSSYTDTQYF.

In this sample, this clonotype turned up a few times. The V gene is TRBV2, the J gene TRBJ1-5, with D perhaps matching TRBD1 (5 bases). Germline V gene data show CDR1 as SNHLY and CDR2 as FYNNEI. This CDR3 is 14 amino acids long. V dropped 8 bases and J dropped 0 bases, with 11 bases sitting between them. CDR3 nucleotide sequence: TGTGCCAGCCACGACAGAACTAGCAATCAGCCCCAGCATTTT. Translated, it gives CASHDRTSNQPQHF. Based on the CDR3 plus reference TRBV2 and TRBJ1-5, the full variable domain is EPEVTQTPSHQVTQMGQEVILRCVPISNHLYFYWYRQILGQKVEFLVSFYNNEISEKSEIFDDQFSVERPDGSNFTLKIRSTKLEDSAMYFCASHDRTSNQPQHFGDGTRLSIL.

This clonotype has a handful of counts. The CDR3 sequence: CASRADRHTQYF. The DNA for the CDR3 is TGTGCCAGCAGGGCTGATCGGCATACGCAGTATTTT. V usage is TRBV21-1 and J usage is TRBJ2-3. TRBV21-1 is an annotated pseudogene. The CDR3 spans 12 residues.